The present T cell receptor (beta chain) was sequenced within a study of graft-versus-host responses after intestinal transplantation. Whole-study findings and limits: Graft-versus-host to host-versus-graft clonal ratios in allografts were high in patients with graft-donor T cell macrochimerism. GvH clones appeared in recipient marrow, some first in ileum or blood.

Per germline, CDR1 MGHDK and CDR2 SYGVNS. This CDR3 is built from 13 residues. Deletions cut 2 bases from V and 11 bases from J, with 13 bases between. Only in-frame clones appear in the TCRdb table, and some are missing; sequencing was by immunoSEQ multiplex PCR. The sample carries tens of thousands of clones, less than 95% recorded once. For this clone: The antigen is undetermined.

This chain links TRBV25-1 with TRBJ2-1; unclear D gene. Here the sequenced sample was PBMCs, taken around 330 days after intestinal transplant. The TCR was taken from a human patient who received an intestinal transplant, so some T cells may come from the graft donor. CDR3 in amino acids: CASSEQSPKKQFF. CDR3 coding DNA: TGTGCCAGCAGTGAACAGAGTCCTAAAAAGCAGTTCTTC.